This is a list of T cell receptor beta chains from one sample in a study of blood T cell repertoires in COVID-19. Using immunoSEQ multiplex PCR, the repertoire was profiled, and TCRdb retains in-frame clones only, with some absent. The sample lists 150,000 to 200,000 clones, approximately 80% occurring once. Specimen: PBMCs or T cells enriched from blood (not recorded which). The receptors stem from a woman in her sixties who had recovered from COVID-19. Both conserved end residues are part of each CDR3. Each record gives: V gene, clone size, D gene, J gene, CDR3 protein, CDR3 DNA. A D gene is named only where the DNA matches it firmly. Clone size is shown for a subset of rows, as once, few, many or a class of expanded clone.

>TRBV18|-|TRBD2|TRBJ2-2
CASSPSGGTGELFF
TGTGCCAGCTCACCAAGCGGGGGCACCGGGGAGCTGTTTTTT
>TRBV9|-|-|TRBJ1-1
CASSVDSILTTEAFF
TGTGCCAGCAGCGTAGATAGCATACTTACCACTGAAGCTTTCTTT
>TRBV7-8|-|TRBD1|TRBJ2-1
CASSPRDRSYNEQFF
TGTGCCAGCAGCCCTCGGGACAGATCCTACAATGAGCAGTTCTTC
>TRBV7-9|-|TRBD1|TRBJ2-7
CASSPIGRGLHEQYF
TGTGCCAGCAGCCCGATAGGCAGGGGGCTTCACGAGCAGTACTTC
>TRBV9|once|TRBD2|TRBJ2-5
CASSVGGGAQETQYF
TGTGCCAGCAGCGTAGGCGGGGGGGCCCAAGAGACCCAGTACTTC
>TRBV30|-|-|TRBJ1-1
CAWRVSRTEAFF
TGTGCCTGGAGGGTTTCCAGAACTGAAGCTTTCTTT
>TRBV30|-|-|TRBJ2-1
CAWSSTSEQFF
TGTGCCTGGAGTTCCACTAGTGAGCAGTTCTTC
>TRBV19|-|TRBD2|TRBJ2-1
CASSTPTSGRGNEQFF
TGTGCCAGTAGTACCCCGACTAGCGGGAGAGGGAATGAGCAGTTCTTC
>TRBV11-2|-|TRBD1|TRBJ2-7
CASSGTATGSYEQYF
TGTGCCAGCAGCGGAACCGCGACAGGGTCCTACGAGCAGTACTTC
>TRBV2|-|-|TRBJ2-1
CASKGLAFNEQFF
TGTGCCAGCAAAGGCCTAGCGTTCAATGAGCAGTTCTTC
>TRBV7-2|-|TRBD2|TRBJ2-7
CASRQALLATEQYF
TGTGCCAGCAGACAAGCCTTACTAGCGACCGAGCAGTACTTC